The T cell receptor (beta chain) under discussion was sequenced for a study of blood T cell repertoires in COVID-19. Study background: T cells, B-cell-depleted T cells, or PBMCs provided the cDNA or gDNA that served as material.

Authors' processing steps: Estimation of nucleated cell counts relied on the amplification of reference gene primers. Generated by immunoSEQ multiplex PCR, the TCRdb table keeps only in-frame clones and is missing some. The V and J calls and clone size come from that table; D and trimming were worked out from the DNA. Among 88,000 or so clones listed, around 89% were seen once. Trimming stripped 1 base from V and 1 base from J, with 13 bases between. CDR1 MGHDK and CDR2 SYGVNS come from the germline V gene. The CDR3 is made up of 16 amino acids. Enrollees, about 18 to 89 years old, lived in around 23 US areas. Cohorts were assigned according to the clinical history that participants reported.

The origin of this receptor is a woman aged 45-65 years with acute COVID-19. The V call is TRBV25-1, the J call TRBJ1-1, with D maybe TRBD1 (6 bases). Material: PBMCs or T cells enriched from blood (not recorded which). DNA for the CDR3: TGTGCCAGCAGTGAATTTAGGGGGACACCGAACACTGAAGCTTTCTTT. Residues: CASSEFRGTPNTEAFF.